The 2 T cell receptor beta chains below all came from one sample that was sequenced in a study of cytomegalovirus exposure and HLA in healthy donors (dated by TCRdb to about 2017). Libraries were constructed by the immunoSEQ multiplex PCR assay. For the multiplex PCR, a mixture combining 60 forward primers for TCR Vbeta segments and 13 reverse primers for TCR Jbeta segments was used. This immuneACCESS table, as held by TCRdb, lists in-frame sequences with V and J called but not all clones. Of the missing ones, under half trace to an unresolved V gene in checked studies; the others have no known cause. The sample yields about 160,000 clones; over 65% were counted once. The ten most abundant clones make up just over 3% of the sample. Sequencing was performed on PBMCs. These TCRs come from a woman between 40 and 55 years old in good health and CMV-seronegative.

V is TRBV19 and J is TRBJ2-7; 7 positions agree with TRBD1. Germline V lookup: CDR1 LNHDA, CDR2 SQIVND (reference sequence). Trimming cost V 6 bases and J 5 bases; bases outside gene matches: 10. This CDR3 contains 14 residues. The CDR3 is CASSPRQGNHEQYF. Written as DNA, the CDR3 is TGTGCCAGTAGCCCCCGACAGGGAAACCACGAGCAGTACTTC.

The gene calls are TRBV5-1 and TRBJ2-5; D possibly corresponds to TRBD2 (6 bases). Germline CDR1 reads SGHRS; CDR2 reads YFSETQ. V was shortened by 6 bases and J by 7 bases, with 19 bases between the two germline ends. The CDR3 sequence is 14 residues long. The CDR3 sequence is CASTATDFGGTQYF. The CDR3 nucleotides read TGCGCCAGCACCGCGACGGACTTCGGGGGGACCCAGTACTTC.